This TCR beta chain was identified in a study of cytomegalovirus exposure and HLA in healthy donors. Germline V gene sequence: CDR1 SGDLS, CDR2 YYNGEE. The CDR3 consists of 14 residues. Trimming took 0 bases from V and 6 from J; bases not matched to a gene: 4. PCR amplification relied on 60 Vbeta primers (plus 13 Jbeta primers). Generated by immunoSEQ multiplex PCR, the TCRdb table keeps only in-frame clones and is missing some. This table holds fewer than 200,000 clones, around 68% found once. A word on this clone: Its antigen is still unknown.

Notes on the study in general: Several V segments, TRBV6-2 and TRBV6-3 among them, could not be told apart and were dropped.

V and J are TRBV9 and TRBJ2-5; 8 bases are a match to TRBD1. The sequenced material came from PBMCs. The sequence came from a middle-aged man in good health and CMV-seronegative. This CDR3 is CASSVGTGPKTQYF. CDR3 sequence (DNA): TGTGCCAGCAGCGTAGGGACAGGGCCCAAGACCCAGTACTTC.